This T cell receptor beta chain was obtained from a study of control samples from healthy donors and cancer patients. The length of the CDR3 is 15 residues. V was shortened by 0 bases and J by 2 bases, with 9 bases between the two germline ends. Germline V gives CDR1 SGDLS, CDR2 YYNGEE. Assay used: immunoSEQ multiplex PCR; TCRdb lists only in-frame clones, some missing. This sample carries 150,000 to 180,000 clones, approximately 94% of them seen once, and the ten largest clones take around 5.4%. This clone was seen more than once but under ten times. Sequenced material: blood. This rearrangement joins TRBV9 to TRBJ2-1; a weak D match, TRBD2 (7 bases). This receptor was obtained from a man aged 40-50 years in good health. CDR3 sequence: CASSVAGGPYNEQFF. CDR3 DNA: TGTGCCAGCAGCGTAGCCGGGGGGCCCTACAATGAGCAGTTCTTC.